The 30 T cell receptor beta chains listed next were all sequenced from one sample in a study of blood T cell repertoires in COVID-19 (dated by TCRdb to 2018 to 2021). The receptor library was made with the immunoSEQ multiplex PCR assay. Held by TCRdb, this immuneACCESS table contains in-frame sequences only and omits some clones. Under half of the omission traces to an unresolved V gene where checked; the cause of the rest is unknown. In this sample the table shows some 180,000 clones, about four fifths of which occur a single time. Of the sample, approximately 11% falls within the top ten clones. The sequencing sample was made of peripheral blood. These receptors all stem from a man aged 65 to 85 with active or convalescent COVID-19.

V usage is TRBV5-5 and J usage is TRBJ2-7, with D possibly being TRBD2 (6 bases). The CDR3 totals 15 residues. Germline CDR1 SGHKS, CDR2 YYEKEE (reference sequence). The germline V and J ends were trimmed by 0 bases and 2 bases, with 12 bases remaining between them. The CDR3 spells CASSLAGREAYEQYF. The CDR3 nucleotides read TGTGCCAGCAGCTTGGCAGGCAGGGAGGCCTACGAGCAGTACTTC.

V usage is TRBV7-2 and J usage is TRBJ2-6; D gene ambiguous. The length of the CDR3 is 15 residues. V lost 5 bases, J lost 0 bases, and 8 bases lay in between. The germline gives CDR1 SGHTA, CDR2 FQGNSA. The CDR3 sequence is CASSPRVSGANVLTF. CDR3 nucleotides: TGTGCCAGCAGCCCCCGGGTCTCTGGGGCCAACGTCCTGACTTTC.

This chain uses TRBV4-1 with TRBJ2-5; TRBD2 aligns across 7 bases. Germline values: CDR1 MGHRA, CDR2 YSYEKL. Germline trimming cut 0 bases from V and 1 base from J; bases unmatched to any gene: 5. This CDR3 comprises 16 residues. In DNA form, the CDR3 reads TGCGCCAGCAGCCAAGATGGGCGGGAGTCCCAAGAGACCCAGTACTTC. Encoded protein: CASSQDGRESQETQYF.

The chain joins TRBV6-2 or TRBV6-3 to TRBJ1-6, with D possibly matching TRBD1 (6 bases). This CDR3 is 18 amino acids long. V lost 2 bases, J lost 0 bases, and 14 bases lay in between. The germline gives CDR1 MNHEY, CDR2 SVGEGT. CDR3 sequence (DNA): TGTGCCAGCAGTTACCTCCCAGGGGCCGACTCCTATAATTCACCCCTCCACTTT. It specifies CASSYLPGADSYNSPLHF.

The V gene is TRBV5-4, the J gene TRBJ1-1; 12 nucleotides line up with TRBD1. CDR3 length: 16 amino acids. The J segment lost 4 bases and the V segment lost 4 bases, leaving 8 bases of the junction unmatched. Germline CDR1 is SGHNT and CDR2 is YYREEE (reference sequence). The CDR3 bases are TGTGCCAGCAGCCGGGGGACAGGGGGCTTAGGCACTGAAGCTTTCTTT. It specifies CASSRGTGGLGTEAFF.

This chain joins TRBV15 and TRBJ1-1; no definite D call. Germline values: CDR1 LNHNV, CDR2 YYDKDF (reference sequence). Trimming stripped 2 bases from V and 1 base from J, with 11 bases between. The CDR3 is 15 amino acids. This CDR3 is CATSRLSRWNTEAFF. The CDR3 nucleotides are TGTGCCACCAGCAGACTAAGTCGGTGGAACACTGAAGCTTTCTTT.

J is TRBJ1-5 and V is TRBV2; D remains unclear. Germline lookup yields CDR1 SNHLY and CDR2 FYNNEI. The V end lost 3 bases, the J end lost 4 bases, and 10 bases lay between the germline ends. The CDR3 has 14 residues. The CDR3 coding sequence is TGTGCCAGCAGTGATAACAGTGGAAATCAGCCCCAGCATTTT. Protein product: CASSDNSGNQPQHF.

The rearrangement links TRBV24-1 to TRBJ2-5; 9 nucleotides align to TRBD1. The CDR3 has 17 residues. V gave up 3 bases and J gave up 4 bases; unmatched junction bases: 11. Germline V CDR1 and CDR2: KGHDR, SFDVKD. The CDR3 nucleotides are TGTGCCACCAGTGATCCAGGGCCGGACAGGGGTAGAGAGACCCAGTACTTC. Amino acid sequence: CATSDPGPDRGRETQYF.

J is TRBJ2-7 and V is TRBV5-1, with a weak D call TRBD2 (6 bases). The V end lost 4 bases, the J end lost 1 base, and 12 bases lay between the germline ends. Germline CDR1 reads SGHRS; CDR2 reads YFSETQ. This CDR3 has 14 residues. CDR3 loop: CASSRGTGSYEQYF. CDR3 DNA sequence: TGCGCCAGCAGCCGGGGGACGGGTTCCTACGAGCAGTACTTC.

The chain uses TRBV6-5 and TRBJ2-1; 7 nucleotides line up with TRBD2. The CDR3 totals 15 residues. After removal of 4 bases from V and 1 base from J, the junction contained 4 bases not matched to a gene. Germline CDR1 is MNHEY and CDR2 is SVGAGI. The CDR3 here is CASSWRGWSYNEQFF. The DNA for the CDR3 is TGTGCCAGCAGTTGGCGGGGGTGGTCCTACAATGAGCAGTTCTTC.

J is TRBJ2-6 and V is TRBV7-9, with D unclear. CDR1 and CDR2 from the germline V gene are SEHNR and FQNEAQ (reference sequence). V was pared by 1 base and J by 1 base, with 17 bases between. This CDR3 comprises 19 residues. CDR3 bases: TGTGCCAGCAGCTTAGGTCTGAGCGTCGTCCAATCTGGGGCCAACGTCCTGACTTTC. It codes for CASSLGLSVVQSGANVLTF.

The rearrangement uses TRBV3-1 (or the pseudogene TRBV3-2) and TRBJ1-2, with TRBD1 as a possible D gene (6 bases). V lost 6 bases to trimming and J lost 5 bases, with 13 bases between them. The germline gives CDR1 LGHDT, CDR2 YNNKEL (reference sequence). The CDR3 consists of 13 residues. Here the CDR3 DNA reads TGTGCCAGCAGGGAGGACAGCGGATATGGCTACACCTTC. Protein: CASREDSGYGYTF.

The chain employs TRBV30 and TRBJ1-4; D is perhaps TRBD1 (5 bases). From germline, CDR1 is GTSNPN and CDR2 SVGIG (reference sequence). Trimming took 0 bases from V and 12 from J, leaving 8 bases between them. This CDR3 region has 11 residues. The CDR3 coding sequence is TGTGCCTGGAGTGTAGGAGGGGAACTGTTTTTT. It specifies CAWSVGGELFF. The full variable domain, completed using reference TRBV30 and TRBJ1-4, is SQTIHQWPATLVQPVGSPLSLECTVEGTSNPNLYWYRQAAGRGLQLLFYSVGIGQISSEVPQNLSASRPQDRQFILSSKKLLLSDSGFYLCAWSVGGELFFGSGTQLSVL.

V usage is TRBV5-4 and J usage is TRBJ2-7; D is possibly TRBD2 (7 bases). The CDR3 covers 19 residues. Trimming removed 3 bases from V and 1 base from J, with 26 bases in between. Germline V gene sequence: CDR1 SGHNT, CDR2 YYREEE (reference sequence). Written as DNA, the CDR3 is TGTGCCAGCAGCTCTTTAGGCGGGGGCGGTCAGCAAGTATCCTACGAGCAGTACTTC. Its protein product is CASSSLGGGGQQVSYEQYF.

The V and J genes are TRBV4-3 and TRBJ2-1; 16 bases are a match to TRBD2. CDR3 length: 18 residues. Trimming at V came to 4 bases and at J to 0 bases, leaving 3 bases not matched to a gene. Germline values: CDR1 LGHNA, CDR2 YSLEER. CDR3 coding DNA: TGCGCCAGCAGCCCGGGGACTAGCGGGGGGGACTCCTACAATGAGCAGTTCTTC. Its translation is CASSPGTSGGDSYNEQFF.

This chain joins TRBV2 and TRBJ1-5; D is unresolved. Germline V gene sequence: CDR1 SNHLY, CDR2 FYNNEI. Trimming pared 7 bases from V and 2 bases from J, leaving 9 bases between. There are 13 residues in the CDR3. In DNA, the CDR3 is TGTGCCAGCAAGTCCGTAGGCAATCAGCCCCAGCATTTT. Encoded protein: CASKSVGNQPQHF.

This chain joins TRBV20-1 and TRBJ2-5; D perhaps matches TRBD2 (6 bases). There are 16 residues in the CDR3. The germline gives CDR1 DFQATT, CDR2 SNEGSKA (reference sequence). V was clipped by 3 bases and J by 0 bases, with 17 bases between them. The CDR3 here is CSASGGIRRHQETQYF. DNA of the CDR3: TGCAGTGCTAGTGGAGGGATTAGGAGACACCAAGAGACCCAGTACTTC.

V and J are TRBV18 and TRBJ2-3; perhaps TRBD1 as D (5 bases). Germline lookup yields CDR1 KGHSH and CDR2 LQKENI. CDR3 size: 15 residues. Between the trimmed V and J ends, which lost 5 bases and 3 bases, there was a span of 15 bases. The CDR3 sequence: CASSSDRIPTDTQYF. The CDR3 nucleotides read TGTGCCAGCTCATCCGACAGAATCCCGACAGATACGCAGTATTTT.

This rearrangement joins TRBV29-1 to TRBJ1-1; D gene unclear. CDR1 is SQVTM and CDR2 is ANQGSEA in the germline V gene. The CDR3 consists of 13 residues. V was trimmed by 8 bases and J by 2 bases, leaving 15 bases between them. The CDR3 region has the DNA TGCAGCATCCGGTATGTTCCCAACACTGAAGCTTTCTTT. It translates to CSIRYVPNTEAFF. Full variable domain (missing parts from reference TRBV29-1 and TRBJ1-1): SAVISQKPSRDICQRGTSLTIQCQVDSQVTMMFWYRQQPGQSLTLIATANQGSEATYESGFVIDKFPISRPNLTFSTLTVSNMSPEDSSIYLCSIRYVPNTEAFFGQGTRLTVV.

The chain has TRBV19 and TRBJ1-4; D is perhaps TRBD1 (6 bases). There are 14 residues in the CDR3. The germline V gene encodes CDR1 LNHDA and CDR2 SQIVND (reference sequence). Trimming removed 4 bases at V and 8 bases at J, with 14 bases between. CDR3 coding DNA: TGTGCCAGTAGTAACGGGGGGCCGGACGAAAAACTGTTTTTT. Translating it yields CASSNGGPDEKLFF.

The V call is TRBV25-1, the J call TRBJ1-2, with TRBD1 as a possible D gene (6 bases). V was shortened by 7 bases and J by 6 bases, with 15 bases between the two germline ends. CDR1 is MGHDK and CDR2 is SYGVNS in the germline V gene. The CDR3 runs 13 residues. CDR3: CASTGAGANGYTF. Written as DNA, the CDR3 is TGTGCCAGCACAGGGGCAGGGGCCAATGGCTACACCTTC.

This clone was observed once. V is TRBV18 and J is TRBJ1-2; the D gene is possibly TRBD1 (6 bases). The V and J ends lost 0 bases and 4 bases respectively, with 12 bases between them. The CDR3 spans 15 residues. Germline V gene lookup returns CDR1 KGHSH and CDR2 LQKENI. DNA of the CDR3: TGTGCCAGCTCACCACCGGGCGGGGGCCGCTATGGCTACACCTTC. Amino acids: CASSPPGGGRYGYTF.

The chain is built from TRBV18 and TRBJ2-1; weak D call: TRBD1 (6 bases). With 9 bases removed from V and 0 bases from J, the gap between germline ends came to 15 bases. Germline V gene sequence: CDR1 KGHSH, CDR2 LQKENI. The CDR3 has 15 residues. CDR3 nucleotide sequence: TGTGCCAGTCAAGCAGACAGGCTCTCCTACAATGAGCAGTTCTTC. Translated: CASQADRLSYNEQFF.

The V and J genes are TRBV15 and TRBJ1-4, with 9 bases aligning to TRBD1. V lost 7 bases and J lost 7; bases outside the gene matches: 7. Germline lookup yields CDR1 LNHNV and CDR2 YYDKDF (reference sequence). The CDR3 has 14 amino acids. The CDR3 sequence is CATNRDRVTEKLFF. The DNA of the CDR3 is TGTGCCACCAACCGGGACAGGGTGACTGAAAAACTGTTTTTT.

The chain uses TRBV6-5 and TRBJ2-2; D gene uncertain. This CDR3 region has 14 residues. V was pared by 7 bases and J by 5 bases, with 14 bases between. Looked up from germline, CDR1 is MNHEY and CDR2 is SVGAGI. CDR3 nucleotide sequence: TGTGCCAGCACCAAGCTGGCAGGAACCGGGGAGCTGTTTTTT. The encoded protein is CASTKLAGTGELFF.

DNA for the CDR3: TGTGCCAGCAGCTTTACGCGGAACACTGAAGCTTTCTTT. The encoded protein is CASSFTRNTEAFF. The chain is built from TRBV7-3 and TRBJ1-1, with no clear D. This CDR3 spans 13 amino acids. V was trimmed by 3 bases and J by 1 base, leaving 6 bases between them. Germline CDR1 reads SGHTA; CDR2 reads FQGTGA.

This chain connects TRBV5-1 to TRBJ2-1; tentative D call: TRBD1 (6 bases). The V gene lost 1 base and the J gene lost 1 base, with 12 bases spanning the gap. CDR1 SGHRS and CDR2 YFSETQ come from the germline V gene. CDR3 length: 16 amino acids. The CDR3 DNA follows: TGCGCCAGCAGCTTGTTAGGGGGTTTGTCCTACAATGAGCAGTTCTTC. It codes for CASSLLGGLSYNEQFF. Together with reference TRBV5-1 and TRBJ2-1, the CDR3 gives the full variable domain: KAGVTQTPRYLIKTRGQQVTLSCSPISGHRSVSWYQQTPGQGLQFLFEYFSETQRNKGNFPGRFSGRQFSNSRSEMNVSTLELGDSALYLCASSLLGGLSYNEQFFGPGTRLTVL.

The J gene is TRBJ2-1, the V gene TRBV5-4; 15 positions agree with TRBD2. Germline V CDR1 and CDR2: SGHNT, YYREEE (reference sequence). The CDR3 has 18 amino acids. V shed 3 bases and J 4 bases; nucleotides not matched to a gene: 8. The CDR3 here is CASSSGLAGGPPYNEQFF. The CDR3 coding sequence is TGTGCCAGCAGCTCGGGACTAGCGGGGGGACCCCCGTACAATGAGCAGTTCTTC.

This chain uses TRBV18 with TRBJ2-7, with D perhaps TRBD1 (6 bases). The V gene lost 6 bases and the J gene lost 2 bases, with 14 bases spanning the gap. This CDR3 has 14 amino acids. Per germline, CDR1 KGHSH and CDR2 LQKENI. The CDR3 loop reads CASSPGTLPYEQYF. The CDR3 nucleotides read TGTGCCAGCTCGCCGGGGACACTTCCCTACGAGCAGTACTTC. The full variable domain, completed using reference TRBV18 and TRBJ2-7, is NAGVMQNPRHLVRRRGQEARLRCSPMKGHSHVYWYRQLPEEGLKFMVYLQKENIIDESGMPKERFSAEFPKEGPSILRIQQVVRGDSAAYFCASSPGTLPYEQYFGPGTRLTVT.

This sequence joins TRBV7-8 and TRBJ2-3; TRBD1 matches 9 bases. V trimming: 5 bases; J trimming: 2 bases; junction bases outside the gene matches: 5. CDR1 is SGHVS, CDR2 FQNEAQ, per germline. CDR3 length: 15 residues. Written as DNA, the CDR3 is TGTGCCAGCAGCCCCCGGGACAGGGACACAGATACGCAGTATTTT. Translating gives CASSPRDRDTDTQYF.